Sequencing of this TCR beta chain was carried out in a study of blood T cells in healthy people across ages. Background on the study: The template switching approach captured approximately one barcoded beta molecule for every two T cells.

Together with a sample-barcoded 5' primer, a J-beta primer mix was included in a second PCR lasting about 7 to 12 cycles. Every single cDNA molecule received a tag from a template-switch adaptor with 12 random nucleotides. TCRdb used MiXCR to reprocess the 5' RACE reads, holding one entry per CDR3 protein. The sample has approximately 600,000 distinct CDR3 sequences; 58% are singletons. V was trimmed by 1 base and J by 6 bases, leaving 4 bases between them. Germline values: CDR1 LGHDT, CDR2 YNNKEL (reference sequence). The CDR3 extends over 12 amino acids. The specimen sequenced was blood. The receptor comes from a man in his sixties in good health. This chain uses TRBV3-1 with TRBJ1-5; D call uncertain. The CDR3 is CASSQGTQPQHF. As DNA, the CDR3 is TGTGCCAGCAGCCAAGGTACTCAGCCCCAGCATTTT.